This TCR beta chain is from a study of cytomegalovirus exposure and HLA in healthy donors. About the research overall: Genotyping showed 81% of a few hundred donors falling in the Caucasian-associated ancestry cluster. General study findings and limits: Versus the roughly 670-donor mean, an Asian-associated ancestry cluster reportedly showed fewer N-insertions in a later analysis. Prediction of most subjects' HLA-A and HLA-B alleles by TCR beta sequences was reportedly accurate. About 87% or about 30% of the time was how often most TCR beta V segments were productive, according to an earlier analysis.

The CDR3 is 13 amino acids. V lost 1 base and J 5 bases, leaving 9 bases between the germline ends. The germline CDR1 and CDR2 sequences are KGHSH and LQKENI. This PCR relied on a set of 60 Vbeta primers and 13 Jbeta primers. Sequencing used immunoSEQ multiplex PCR; TCRdb keeps in-frame clones, though not all of them. The table lists around 150,000 clones, 78% of them singletons, with around 3.1% in the top ten. On this clone itself: The antigen is not known.

The TCR was taken from a woman between 40 and 55 years old in good health and CMV-seronegative. The material sequenced was PBMCs. J is TRBJ2-7 and V is TRBV18; possibly TRBD1 for D (5 bases). CDR3 nucleotide sequence: TGTGCCAGCTCACCACAGGGGAACGACGAGCAGTACTTC. Encoded protein: CASSPQGNDEQYF.